These 30 T cell receptor beta chains came from one sample sequenced in a study of control samples from healthy donors and cancer patients. Assay used: immunoSEQ multiplex PCR; TCRdb lists only in-frame clones, some missing. In the table there are more than 50,000 clones, 70% to 90% of which are singletons. The sequenced sample was blood. Receptors originate from a man in his forties or fifties in good health.

The chain has TRBV11-2 and TRBJ1-5; unclear D gene. Trimming stripped 1 base from V and 5 bases from J, with 6 bases between. The CDR3 covers 13 residues. Germline values: CDR1 SGHAT, CDR2 FQNNGV. The CDR3 region has the DNA TGTGCCAGCAGCTTAGGCGGGTATCAGCCCCAGCATTTT. Amino acid sequence: CASSLGGYQPQHF.

This clone has just one count. This chain joins TRBV18 and TRBJ1-4; 8 bases are a match to TRBD1. V lost 4 bases, J lost 7 bases, and 2 bases stayed unmatched. The CDR3 spans 13 residues. From germline, CDR1 is KGHSH and CDR2 LQKENI. The CDR3 DNA is TGTGCCAGCTCACAAGACAGGGGTGAAAAACTGTTTTTT. Translating it yields CASSQDRGEKLFF.

The chain recombines TRBV5-4 with TRBJ1-1; D is unclear. V was clipped by 3 bases and J by 1 base, with 1 base between them. The CDR3 length is 11 residues. The germline V gene has CDR1 SGHNT and CDR2 YYREEE (reference sequence). Written as DNA, the CDR3 is TGTGCCAGCAGCTGGAACACTGAAGCTTTCTTT. Its translation: CASSWNTEAFF.

This clone was found once. The chain employs TRBV5-1 and TRBJ1-1; tentative D call: TRBD1 (6 bases). The CDR3 covers 14 residues. Germline V gene lookup returns CDR1 SGHRS and CDR2 YFSETQ. Trimming cost V 6 bases and J 5 bases, with 17 bases left between them. This CDR3 is CASTVSGGRTEAFF. The CDR3 bases are TGCGCCAGCACCGTGTCTGGGGGCAGGACTGAAGCTTTCTTT.

This clone was counted only a few times. The chain couples TRBV7-2 to TRBJ2-3; unclear D gene. CDR1 is SGHTA and CDR2 is FQGNSA in the germline V gene. The CDR3 extends over 15 amino acids. V shed 3 bases and J shed 2 bases, with 12 bases lying between them. The CDR3 reads CASSFSTVPTDTQYF. CDR3 coding DNA: TGTGCCAGCAGCTTTTCTACAGTACCCACAGATACGCAGTATTTT.

The chain combines TRBV11-3 with TRBJ2-1, with 9 bases aligning to TRBD2. The CDR3 is 15 amino acids. Trimming removed 5 bases from V and 3 bases from J; junction bases left unmatched: 5. Looked up from germline, CDR1 is SGHNT and CDR2 is YENEEA. The CDR3 here is CASSESSGVYNEQFF. In nucleotides, the CDR3 is TGTGCCAGCAGCGAGTCTAGCGGGGTCTACAATGAGCAGTTCTTC.

This clone came up once. V usage is TRBV30 and J usage is TRBJ1-4, with D possibly TRBD1 on 6 matching bases. The ends were cut back, 4 bases at V and 6 bases at J, with 12 bases in the middle. The V gene's germline CDR1 is GTSNPN and CDR2 SVGIG (reference sequence). The CDR3 is 13 amino acids. The CDR3 nucleotides read TGTGCCTGGAACCAGGGGCGGGATGAAAAACTGTTTTTT. This gives the protein CAWNQGRDEKLFF. The full variable domain, its missing parts supplied by reference TRBV30 and TRBJ1-4, is SQTIHQWPATLVQPVGSPLSLECTVEGTSNPNLYWYRQAAGRGLQLLFYSVGIGQISSEVPQNLSASRPQDRQFILSSKKLLLSDSGFYLCAWNQGRDEKLFFGSGTQLSVL.

This chain connects TRBV4-3 to TRBJ2-7, with unresolved D. The CDR3 runs 13 residues. CDR1 and CDR2 (germline): LGHNA, YSLEER. The V end was cut by 0 bases, the J end by 3 bases, with 6 bases between. CDR3 amino acids: CASSQDANYEQYF. The CDR3 nucleotides read TGCGCCAGCAGCCAAGACGCGAACTACGAGCAGTACTTC.

The V call is TRBV30, the J call TRBJ1-6; TRBD1 is a possible D gene (6 bases). Germline loops: CDR1 GTSNPN, CDR2 SVGIG (reference sequence). The CDR3 runs to 19 residues. Deletions cut 2 bases from V and 10 bases from J, with 30 bases between. This chain's CDR3 is CAWSPPGRQAGRVSSPLHF. DNA for the CDR3: TGTGCCTGGAGTCCCCCGGGACGACAGGCGGGAAGGGTATCCTCACCCCTCCACTTT.

DNA for the CDR3: TGCAGTGCTAGTGCCGGGACAGGAAAAGCTTTCTTT. It codes for CSASAGTGKAFF. The chain carries TRBV20-1 and TRBJ1-1; 8 bases match TRBD1. V dropped 3 bases and J dropped 9; count of bases not matched to a gene: 6. The CDR3 length is 12 residues. The germline CDR1 and CDR2 sequences are DFQATT and SNEGSKA (reference sequence).

In the case of this clone: One end of the junction fails to match germline, which may point to a read error. This chain uses TRBV6-2 or TRBV6-3 with TRBJ2-2, with 7 nucleotides matching TRBD2. Germline V gives CDR1 MNHEY, CDR2 SVGEGT. The CDR3 runs 17 residues. The DNA of the CDR3 is TGTGCCAACAGTTACTCGATTGCGGGGGTTAACACCGGGGAGCTGTTTTTT. Its protein is CANSYSIAGVNTGELFF.

V is TRBV5-1 and J is TRBJ2-5; D could derive from TRBD1 or TRBD2 (6 bases each). Germline V gene lookup returns CDR1 SGHRS and CDR2 YFSETQ. The CDR3 is made up of 14 amino acids. Trimming removed 0 bases from V and 3 bases from J, with 9 bases in between. The CDR3 reads CASSLEGGKETQYF. Written as DNA, the CDR3 is TGCGCCAGCAGCTTGGAGGGGGGAAAAGAGACCCAGTACTTC.

The chain uses TRBV6-5 and TRBJ1-1; no reliable D call. The CDR3 is 13 amino acids. V was clipped by 5 bases and J by 7 bases, with 14 bases between them. Germline V gene lookup returns CDR1 MNHEY and CDR2 SVGAGI. CDR3 in DNA: TGTGCCAGCAGTCCCTCGTGGGGAGGTGAAGCTTTCTTT. Its protein product is CASSPSWGGEAFF.

CDR3 DNA sequence: TGTGCCAGCAGCCTCAGGACAGGGTTCGACACCGGGGAGCTGTTTTTT. Translated, it gives CASSLRTGFDTGELFF. This rearrangement joins TRBV7-2 to TRBJ2-2; 8 bases align to TRBD1. The CDR3 is 16 residues long. Germline loops: CDR1 SGHTA, CDR2 FQGNSA. The V gene end was trimmed by 5 bases and the J gene end by 3 bases; junction bases not matched to a gene: 8.

This clone showed up many times. The chain carries TRBV7-3 and TRBJ1-2; D is unresolved. The CDR3 extends over 14 amino acids. Trimming removed 3 bases from V and 0 bases from J, with 8 bases in between. Germline assignment: CDR1 SGHTA and CDR2 FQGTGA. CDR3 residues: CASSLERANYGYTF. The DNA of the CDR3 is TGTGCCAGCAGCTTGGAGAGAGCTAACTATGGCTACACCTTC.

In its sample, this clone was seen once. The chain has TRBV3-1 (or the pseudogene TRBV3-2) and TRBJ1-5; no firm D call. The germline V and J ends were trimmed by 4 bases and 0 bases, with 13 bases remaining between them. This CDR3 has 16 amino acids. Germline V gene lookup returns CDR1 LGHDT and CDR2 YNNKEL (reference sequence). CDR3 sequence reads: CASSRYLTDSNQPQHF. The CDR3, as DNA: TGTGCCAGCAGCCGCTACTTGACGGATAGCAATCAGCCCCAGCATTTT.

The CDR3 nucleotides read TGTGCCAGCAGCCAAGAGGCTCCCAGGGCCACTAATGAAAAACTGTTTTTT. Encoded protein: CASSQEAPRATNEKLFF. This chain uses TRBV3-1 (or the pseudogene TRBV3-2) with TRBJ1-4, with D tentatively TRBD1 (5 bases). From germline, CDR1 is LGHDT and CDR2 YNNKEL (reference sequence). This CDR3 contains 17 residues. V was trimmed by 0 bases and J by 2 bases, leaving 13 bases between them.

In this sample, this clone turned up once. The chain is built from TRBV5-4 and TRBJ2-7, with D possibly matching TRBD1 (6 bases). The germline V and J ends were trimmed by 4 bases and 2 bases, with 10 bases remaining between them. This CDR3 region has 13 residues. CDR1 SGHNT and CDR2 YYREEE come from the germline V gene (reference sequence). CDR3 amino acids: CASSPGTTYEQYF. Here the CDR3 DNA reads TGTGCCAGCAGCCCGGGGACAACCTACGAGCAGTACTTC.

The chain links TRBV2 to TRBJ1-5; the D is unclear. This CDR3 region has 15 residues. Germline assignment: CDR1 SNHLY and CDR2 FYNNEI. Trimming removed 1 base at V and 9 bases at J, with 16 bases between. The CDR3 DNA is TGTGCCAGCAGTGAAGAACGCCAGCCAGAAAGGCCCCAGCATTTT. Its translation is CASSEERQPERPQHF.

This sequence joins TRBV7-8 and TRBJ1-3, with D perhaps matching TRBD1 (5 bases). Trimming took 1 base from V and 2 from J, leaving 6 bases between them. This CDR3 has 14 residues. Per the germline V gene, CDR1 is SGHVS and CDR2 is FQNEAQ. DNA of the CDR3: TGTGCCAGCAGCTTAGGGGGCACTGGAAACACCATATATTTT. This encodes CASSLGGTGNTIYF.

This clone was seen only once. The rearrangement joins TRBV4-3 to TRBJ2-3; 8 bases are shared with TRBD1. The CDR3 has 16 amino acids. The J segment lost 1 base and the V segment lost 3 bases, leaving 6 bases of the junction unmatched. CDR1 and CDR2 from the germline V gene are LGHNA and YSLEER. The CDR3 DNA follows: TGCGCCAGCAGCCATGAGCCGGGACAGGGCACAGATACGCAGTATTTT. Protein sequence: CASSHEPGQGTDTQYF.

The chain employs TRBV7-2 and TRBJ2-1; 11 bases agree with TRBD2. From germline, CDR1 is SGHTA and CDR2 FQGNSA. V shed 5 bases, J shed 5 bases, and the junction held 8 bases outside the gene matches. The CDR3 is 16 amino acids. CDR3 residues: CASSHSGTSGNNEQFF. The DNA for the CDR3 is TGTGCCAGCAGCCATTCCGGGACTAGCGGCAACAATGAGCAGTTCTTC. Supplemented by reference TRBV7-2 and TRBJ2-1, the full variable domain reads GAGVSQSPSNKVTEKGKDVELRCDPISGHTALYWYRQSLGQGLEFLIYFQGNSAPDKSGLPSDRFSAERTGGSVSTLTIQRTQQEDSAVYLCASSHSGTSGNNEQFFGPGTRLTVL.

For this clone: The sample contains more than one DNA sequence encoding this CDR3. V gene TRBV5-5 combines with J gene TRBJ2-7; D is uncertain. Looked up from germline, CDR1 is SGHKS and CDR2 is YYEKEE (reference sequence). The CDR3 sequence is 14 residues long. Trimming stripped 1 base from V and 3 bases from J, with 11 bases between. The CDR3 is CASSLTGRGYEQYF. The CDR3, as DNA: TGTGCCAGCAGCTTGACCGGGCGAGGCTACGAGCAGTACTTC.

This clone was seen a handful of times. The chain employs TRBV7-2 and TRBJ1-1; a possible D gene is TRBD1 (5 bases). The germline CDR1 and CDR2 sequences are SGHTA and FQGNSA. Trimming removed 2 bases at V and 5 bases at J, with 15 bases between. The CDR3 is 15 amino acids. DNA for the CDR3: TGTGCCAGCAGCTTACGCTCGGCAGGGTTAACTGAAGCTTTCTTT. Its protein product is CASSLRSAGLTEAFF.

The V and J genes are TRBV7-9 and TRBJ1-1; perhaps TRBD1 as D (5 bases). V dropped 2 bases and J dropped 0 bases, with 19 bases sitting between them. Germline CDR1 is SEHNR and CDR2 is FQNEAQ (reference sequence). This CDR3 has 18 amino acids. Here the CDR3 reads CASSLLGKLRGMNTEAFF. In DNA, the CDR3 is TGTGCCAGCAGCTTATTAGGGAAATTGAGGGGCATGAACACTGAAGCTTTCTTT.

The chain carries TRBV11-2 and TRBJ1-2, with D hard to call. Germline V gene sequence: CDR1 SGHAT, CDR2 FQNNGV. This CDR3 contains 17 residues. V gave up 1 base and J gave up 4 bases, with 19 bases separating them. As DNA, the CDR3 is TGTGCCAGCAGCTTAGGAGGCTGGGGTGCGGCCTCCTATGGCTACACCTTC. Protein sequence: CASSLGGWGAASYGYTF.

The genes are TRBV6-5 and TRBJ2-5; D unresolved. CDR1 MNHEY and CDR2 SVGAGI come from the germline V gene. V lost 6 bases and J lost 3, with 11 bases in between. The CDR3 loop spans 13 amino acids. The CDR3 sequence: CASRLSQKETQYF. In nucleotides, the CDR3 is TGTGCCAGCAGGCTATCACAAAAAGAGACCCAGTACTTC.

The chain uses TRBV6-4 and TRBJ2-1; 12 bases line up with TRBD2. V was clipped by 0 bases and J by 6 bases; unmatched bases: 0. The length of the CDR3 is 15 residues. CDR1 and CDR2 (germline): MRHNA, SNTAGT. CDR3 nucleotide sequence: TGTGCCAGCAGTGACTCGACTAGCGGGAGCAATGAGCAGTTCTTC. Protein sequence: CASSDSTSGSNEQFF.

V usage is TRBV15 and J usage is TRBJ2-1; D is uncertain. CDR3 length: 16 amino acids. In germline, CDR1 is LNHNV, CDR2 YYDKDF (reference sequence). Trimming pared 4 bases from V and 5 bases from J, leaving 18 bases between. The CDR3: CATSISFLPGDNEQFF. The CDR3 coding sequence is TGTGCCACCAGCATATCCTTCCTACCCGGCGACAATGAGCAGTTCTTC.

The rearrangement joins TRBV12-5 to TRBJ2-3; perhaps TRBD1 as D (6 bases). The CDR3 spans 16 residues. CDR1 is LGHNT and CDR2 is FRNRAP in the germline V gene. V was cut by 4 bases and J by 5 bases, with 19 bases left in between. The CDR3 region has the DNA TGTGCTAGTGGTTCCAATGGAAGGTCAGGGGAAGATACGCAGTATTTT. This codes for CASGSNGRSGEDTQYF.